Shown below are 32 T cell receptor beta chains from a single sample sequenced in a study of blood T cell repertoires in COVID-19. Produced via immunoSEQ multiplex PCR; TCRdb's table is partial and in-frame only. The top ten clones hold about 17% of a sample with roughly 200,000 clones, roughly 85% of them seen once. Sequencing used PBMCs or T cells enriched from blood (not recorded which). These TCRs come from a man aged 35 to 55 who had recovered from COVID-19.

The chain employs TRBV28 and TRBJ2-1, with TRBD2 matching over 15 bases. The germline gives CDR1 MDHEN, CDR2 SYDVKM. This CDR3 contains 17 residues. V lost 3 bases, J lost 7 bases, and 7 bases stayed unmatched. The CDR3 spells CASSFGGLAGGRNEQFF. The CDR3 nucleotides read TGTGCCAGCAGTTTTGGGGGACTAGCGGGAGGCAGGAATGAGCAGTTCTTC.

V and J are TRBV5-4 and TRBJ1-1; D not resolved. CDR1 and CDR2 (germline): SGHNT, YYREEE (reference sequence). The CDR3 contains 14 residues. The V and J ends lost 4 bases and 4 bases respectively, with 14 bases between them. The CDR3 spells CASSQLGEGTEAFF. CDR3 in DNA: TGTGCCAGCAGCCAGCTAGGAGAGGGCACTGAAGCTTTCTTT.

The V and J genes are TRBV21-1 and TRBJ2-1; TRBD2, the table's D call, lacks a check against the DNA. TRBV21-1 is a pseudogene segment. The CDR3 spans 20 residues. The DNA of the CDR3 is TGTGCCAGCAGCAAAGCGACAAAAAACACTAGTTTGGGTCTAGAGAGTGAGCAGTTCTTC. Its protein product is CASSKATKNTSLGLESEQFF.

The gene calls are TRBV4-1 and TRBJ2-1; D not certain. The CDR3 sequence is 15 residues long. The germline gives CDR1 MGHRA, CDR2 YSYEKL. The V and J ends lost 3 bases and 0 bases respectively, with 9 bases between them. CDR3 loop: CASSQSLSSYNEQFF. As DNA, the CDR3 is TGCGCCAGCAGCCAGTCCCTGAGCTCCTACAATGAGCAGTTCTTC.

The chain joins TRBV3-1 (or the pseudogene TRBV3-2) to TRBJ1-6; 8 bases are a match to TRBD1. The CDR3 totals 16 residues. V shed 7 bases, J shed 7 bases, and the junction held 12 bases outside the gene matches. Per germline, CDR1 LGHDT and CDR2 YNNKEL (reference sequence). The chain's CDR3 is CASNSYDRGENSPLHF. CDR3 DNA sequence: TGTGCCAGCAACTCCTACGACAGGGGCGAAAATTCACCCCTCCACTTT.

This clone appeared a single time. V and J are TRBV27 and TRBJ2-7, with TRBD1 identical over 7 bases. The CDR3 sequence is 12 residues long. The V gene's germline CDR1 is MNHEY and CDR2 SMNVEV (reference sequence). V dropped 8 bases and J dropped 7; count of bases not matched to a gene: 8. The CDR3 bases are TGTGCCAGCGGAAACAGGGGTCGGGAGCAGTACTTC. Its translation: CASGNRGREQYF.

This clone has a single count. In DNA, the CDR3 is TGCAGCGCACACAGCTTCAATGAGCAGTTCTTC. Amino acids: CSAHSFNEQFF. The chain is built from TRBV29-1 and TRBJ2-1; D gene ambiguous. The germline CDR1 and CDR2 sequences are SQVTM and ANQGSEA. The CDR3 runs to 11 residues. Trimming removed 7 bases from V and 6 bases from J, with 10 bases in between.

The chain recombines TRBV24-1 with TRBJ1-2, with TRBD1 matching over 7 bases. Germline CDR1 reads KGHDR; CDR2 reads SFDVKD. Germline trimming cut 3 bases from V and 0 bases from J; bases unmatched to any gene: 3. The CDR3 has 15 residues. CDR3 sequence: CATSDGQASNYGYTF. As DNA, the CDR3 is TGTGCCACCAGTGATGGACAGGCCTCTAACTATGGCTACACCTTC.

The chain couples TRBV10-3 to TRBJ2-7; TRBD1 aligns across 7 bases. Unmatched junction bases numbered 2, after V lost 7 bases and J lost 2 bases. This CDR3 has 12 residues. Germline V gene lookup returns CDR1 ENHRY and CDR2 SYGVKD. In nucleotides, the CDR3 is TGTGCCATCACCAGGGGGACCTACGAGCAGTACTTC. This sequence encodes CAITRGTYEQYF.

This rearrangement joins TRBV9 to TRBJ2-7; D is ambiguous. V was trimmed by 10 bases and J by 12 bases, leaving 11 bases between them. The CDR3 loop spans 8 amino acids. Germline V gives CDR1 SGDLS, CDR2 YYNGEE. The chain's CDR3 is CAEQNRYF. As DNA, the CDR3 is TGTGCCGAACAGAATCGGTACTTC. Combining the CDR3 with reference TRBV9 and TRBJ2-7 gives the whole variable domain DSGVTQTPKHLITATGQRVTLRCSPRSGDLSVYWYQQSLDQGLQFLIQYYNGEERAKGNILERFSAQQFPDLHSELNLSSLELGDSALYFCAEQNRYFGPGTRLTVT.

This chain connects TRBV5-4 to TRBJ2-7; tentatively, D is TRBD2 (5 bases). CDR1 and CDR2 (germline): SGHNT, YYREEE (reference sequence). Between the trimmed V and J ends, which lost 2 bases and 3 bases, there was a span of 12 bases. The CDR3 totals 14 residues. The CDR3 DNA sequence: TGTGCCAGCAGCTTCGGAGGCGTGAGCTACGAGCAGTACTTC. As protein: CASSFGGVSYEQYF.

The gene calls are TRBV21-1 and TRBJ2-4; TRBD2 is the table's D call and was not checked against the DNA. TRBV21-1 is listed as a pseudogene. This CDR3 has 13 amino acids. The CDR3 DNA is TGTGCCAGCACGGCGGTAGCCAAAAACATTCAGTACTTC. Its protein product is CASTAVAKNIQYF.

This chain joins TRBV10-3 and TRBJ2-2, with a possible D match to TRBD2 (5 bases). Germline values: CDR1 ENHRY, CDR2 SYGVKD. The V end lost 0 bases, the J end lost 1 base, and 6 bases lay between the germline ends. The CDR3 sequence is 15 residues long. The CDR3 loop is CAISESRENTGELFF. Here the CDR3 DNA reads TGTGCCATCAGTGAGTCGAGGGAGAACACCGGGGAGCTGTTTTTT.

The chain carries TRBV27 and TRBJ1-6; D is possibly TRBD1 (5 bases). The CDR3 extends over 19 amino acids. V lost 7 bases to trimming and J lost 8 bases, with 30 bases between them. Germline CDR1 MNHEY, CDR2 SMNVEV (reference sequence). This CDR3 is CASMGVRRGLQTTHSPLHF. CDR3 sequence (DNA): TGTGCCAGCATGGGCGTGAGACGGGGACTCCAAACCACGCATTCACCCCTCCACTTT.

This clone was picked up a small number of times. The rearrangement links TRBV19 to TRBJ1-1, with 10 bases that match TRBD1. The CDR3 contains 17 residues. Per the germline V gene, CDR1 is LNHDA and CDR2 is SQIVND (reference sequence). Trimming at V came to 4 bases and at J to 3 bases, leaving 11 bases not matched to a gene. The CDR3 bases are TGTGCCAGTAGTAAAAGGGACAGGGGTTCGCCCGACACTGAAGCTTTCTTT. Encoded protein: CASSKRDRGSPDTEAFF.

The chain links TRBV30 to TRBJ2-7; possibly TRBD1 for D (7 bases). There are 14 residues in the CDR3. Trimming left V 5 bases short and J 7 bases short, with 21 bases between. Germline assignment: CDR1 GTSNPN and CDR2 SVGIG (reference sequence). For the CDR3, the DNA is TGTGCCTGGGCCGAACTTTACAGGGGAGGAGAGCAGTACTTC. Translated, it gives CAWAELYRGGEQYF.

This clone has a handful of counts. The chain employs TRBV28 and TRBJ1-4; no reliable D call. With 2 bases removed from V and 0 bases from J, the gap between germline ends came to 4 bases. From germline, CDR1 is MDHEN and CDR2 SYDVKM. CDR3 length equals 14 residues. CDR3: CASSLITTNEKLFF. CDR3 in DNA: TGTGCCAGCAGTTTAATCACAACTAATGAAAAACTGTTTTTT.

J is TRBJ1-2 and V is TRBV18; D is unresolved. CDR1 and CDR2 from the germline V gene are KGHSH and LQKENI. The CDR3 has 12 residues. Trimming stripped 2 bases from V and 5 bases from J, with 6 bases between. CDR3: CASSPGQYGYTF. DNA for the CDR3: TGTGCCAGCTCACCAGGGCAGTATGGCTACACCTTC.

CDR3 nucleotides: TGTGCCACCAGGGCGTCGAACACCGGGGAGCTGTTTTTT. It codes for CATRASNTGELFF. The chain joins TRBV19 to TRBJ2-2, with D perhaps matching TRBD1 (5 bases). Between the trimmed V and J ends, which lost 10 bases and 0 bases, there was a span of 9 bases. Germline CDR1 is LNHDA and CDR2 is SQIVND (reference sequence). The CDR3 runs to 13 residues.

The V call is TRBV24-1, the J call TRBJ1-5; D is possibly TRBD1 (5 bases). The CDR3 contains 14 residues. V lost 9 bases and J 3 bases, leaving 14 bases between the germline ends. Germline CDR1 is KGHDR and CDR2 is SFDVKD. CDR3 amino acids: CATALGGDNQPQHF. The CDR3 DNA reads as TGTGCCACCGCTCTCGGGGGGGACAATCAGCCCCAGCATTTT.

The chain combines TRBV7-2 with TRBJ2-3, with D perhaps matching TRBD2 (6 bases). From germline, CDR1 is SGHTA and CDR2 FQGNSA. Trimming removed 5 bases from V and 6 bases from J, with 12 bases in between. The CDR3 is 13 amino acids. The CDR3 nucleotides read TGTGCCAGCAGCCCGGGGGTGTGGGATACGCAGTATTTT. This translates into CASSPGVWDTQYF.

The chain employs TRBV7-8 and TRBJ1-5; no reliable D call. Trimming removed 1 base at V and 6 bases at J, with 13 bases between. The V gene's germline CDR1 is SGHVS and CDR2 FQNEAQ. This CDR3 is 15 amino acids long. CDR3 DNA: TGTGCCAGCAGCTTAGAAGGCGCGAGGGTTCAGCCCCAGCATTTT. Translating gives CASSLEGARVQPQHF.

V usage is TRBV6-5 and J usage is TRBJ1-5, with 11 bases lining up with TRBD1. CDR1 MNHEY and CDR2 SVGAGI come from the germline V gene. Unmatched junction bases numbered 3, after V lost 8 bases and J lost 6 bases. This CDR3 is built from 13 residues. CDR3 residues: CASGQGAGQPQHF. CDR3 nucleotides: TGTGCCAGCGGACAGGGGGCTGGTCAGCCCCAGCATTTT.

This chain links TRBV12-3 or TRBV12-4 with TRBJ2-5, with TRBD2 identical over 9 bases. This CDR3 has 13 amino acids. J was trimmed by 7 bases and V by 2 bases; bases with no gene match: 2. The CDR3, as DNA: TGTGCCAGCAGTTTACGGACTAGCGCGACCCAGTACTTC. Its translation is CASSLRTSATQYF.

The J gene is TRBJ2-6, the V gene TRBV7-6, with D unclear. CDR3 length: 15 residues. The ends were cut back, 1 base at V and 0 bases at J, with 4 bases in the middle. Germline CDR1 reads SGHVS; CDR2 reads FNYEAQ. The DNA of the CDR3 is TGTGCCAGCAGCTTAGACTTCTCTGGGGCCAACGTCCTGACTTTC. It yields the protein CASSLDFSGANVLTF.

V usage is TRBV11-2 and J usage is TRBJ1-5; 7 bases are a match to TRBD1. CDR3 length: 14 residues. Unmatched junction bases numbered 5, after V lost 9 bases and J lost 0 bases. Germline V gives CDR1 SGHAT, CDR2 FQNNGV. The CDR3, as DNA: TGTGCCAGAAGGGGGCAGTTTAGCAATCAGCCCCAGCATTTT. This sequence encodes CARRGQFSNQPQHF.

The chain joins TRBV20-1 to TRBJ1-4, with unresolved D. There are 11 residues in the CDR3. The V and J ends lost 3 bases and 8 bases respectively, with 7 bases between them. Germline CDR1 and CDR2: DFQATT and SNEGSKA (reference sequence). Here the CDR3 reads CSARFLEKLFF. The CDR3 nucleotides are TGCAGTGCTAGGTTTCTCGAAAAACTGTTTTTT.

V usage is TRBV7-2 and J usage is TRBJ1-1; TRBD1 aligns across 9 bases. V was clipped by 4 bases and J by 4 bases; unmatched bases: 7. The CDR3 covers 15 residues. CDR1 and CDR2 (germline): SGHTA, FQGNSA. CDR3 loop: CASSSTGGSGTEAFF. The DNA for the CDR3 is TGTGCCAGCAGCTCAACAGGGGGCAGCGGCACTGAAGCTTTCTTT. The whole variable domain, remainder taken from reference TRBV7-2 and TRBJ1-1, is GAGVSQSPSNKVTEKGKDVELRCDPISGHTALYWYRQSLGQGLEFLIYFQGNSAPDKSGLPSDRFSAERTGGSVSTLTIQRTQQEDSAVYLCASSSTGGSGTEAFFGQGTRLTVV.

This chain uses TRBV3-1 (or the pseudogene TRBV3-2) with TRBJ2-6; possible D gene TRBD1, 5 bases. The CDR3 is made up of 16 amino acids. Germline V gene data show CDR1 as LGHDT and CDR2 as YNNKEL (reference sequence). Trimming took 2 bases from V and 0 from J, leaving 8 bases between them. CDR3 sequence reads: CASSQRQTSGANVLTF. CDR3 sequence (DNA): TGTGCCAGCAGCCAAAGACAGACCTCTGGGGCCAACGTCCTGACTTTC.

This chain joins TRBV4-3 and TRBJ2-1; TRBD2 agrees at 13 bases. This CDR3 has 18 residues. Trimming removed 2 bases from V and 9 bases from J; junction bases left unmatched: 13. Germline CDR1 reads LGHNA; CDR2 reads YSLEER. Written as DNA, the CDR3 is TGCGCCAGCAGCCAAACTGGACTAGCGGGAGAGGGGGTAGGTGAGCAGTTCTTC. This codes for CASSQTGLAGEGVGEQFF.

This chain links TRBV6-5 with TRBJ2-7; 7 bases are a match to TRBD2. This CDR3 has 13 amino acids. Per germline, CDR1 MNHEY and CDR2 SVGAGI. V lost 6 bases to trimming and J lost 7 bases; unmatched junction nucleotides: 9. The CDR3, as DNA: TGTGCCAGCAGCGGGGGAGGGTTGGGGGAGCAGTACTTC. Protein sequence: CASSGGGLGEQYF.

This rearrangement joins TRBV6-1 to TRBJ1-2, with TRBD1 identical over 12 bases. V gave up 4 bases and J gave up 3 bases; unmatched junction bases: 12. Germline V gene lookup returns CDR1 MNHNS and CDR2 SASEGT. This CDR3 comprises 18 residues. The CDR3 coding sequence is TGTGCCAGCAGTGGACCGGGACAGGGGGCCCCAGTGGACTATGGCTACACCTTC. This encodes CASSGPGQGAPVDYGYTF.